The 26 T cell receptor beta chains below were found in one sample sequenced in a study of blood T cell repertoires in COVID-19. TCRdb's copy holds only in-frame clones and misses some; the assay was immunoSEQ multiplex PCR. Of hundreds of thousands of clones listed, about 87% are singletons. Material for sequencing was PBMCs or T cells enriched from blood (not recorded which). These receptor sequences come from a woman aged 18-29 years who had recovered from COVID-19.

This sequence joins TRBV4-2 and TRBJ1-5; the D gene is possibly TRBD1 (5 bases). V was shortened by 2 bases and J by 6 bases, with 14 bases between the two germline ends. CDR3 length: 15 amino acids. Looked up from germline, CDR1 is LGHNA and CDR2 is YNFKEQ. CDR3 sequence (DNA): TGTGCCAGCAGCCAAAACGCTATGACAGTTCAGCCCCAGCATTTT. Protein sequence: CASSQNAMTVQPQHF.

This clone occurred a few times. The chain carries TRBV11-2 and TRBJ1-4, with D unclear. The germline V gene has CDR1 SGHAT and CDR2 FQNNGV. CDR3 size: 13 residues. The germline V and J ends were trimmed by 5 bases and 3 bases, with 7 bases remaining between them. In DNA, the CDR3 is TGTGCCAGCAGCCGGGTGGCTAATGAAAAACTGTTTTTT. Protein sequence: CASSRVANEKLFF. The full variable domain, completed using reference TRBV11-2 and TRBJ1-4, is EAGVAQSPRYKIIEKRQSVAFWCNPISGHATLYWYQQILGQGPKLLIQFQNNGVVDDSQLPKDRFSAERLKGVDSTLKIQPAKLEDSAVYLCASSRVANEKLFFGSGTQLSVL.

The rearrangement joins TRBV30 to TRBJ1-2; D ambiguous. Germline V gives CDR1 GTSNPN, CDR2 SVGIG (reference sequence). The V end lost 2 bases, the J end lost 4 bases, and 20 bases lay between the germline ends. This CDR3 comprises 16 residues. The CDR3 reads CAWSRRVRLWSYGYTF. The CDR3 coding sequence is TGTGCCTGGAGTCGGAGGGTAAGGTTGTGGTCCTATGGCTACACCTTC.

This clone was seen more than once but under ten times. The chain employs TRBV6-2 or TRBV6-3 and TRBJ2-4, with 13 bases that match TRBD2. CDR3 length: 17 residues. Germline V gene lookup returns CDR1 MNHEY and CDR2 SVGEGT. Unmatched junction bases numbered 5, after V lost 4 bases and J lost 2 bases. CDR3 in amino acids: CASSSWTSGSSKNIQYF. CDR3 nucleotides: TGTGCCAGCAGTTCCTGGACTAGCGGGAGCTCCAAAAACATTCAGTACTTC.

This chain links TRBV5-4 with TRBJ2-7; 8 positions agree with TRBD2. V was clipped by 10 bases and J by 2 bases; unmatched bases: 8. The CDR3 contains 13 residues. Germline V gene lookup returns CDR1 SGHNT and CDR2 YYREEE (reference sequence). CDR3 nucleotides: TGTGCCGTCGGTGGGCGGGGGGCCTACGAGCAGTACTTC. Encoded protein: CAVGGRGAYEQYF. The full variable domain, its missing parts supplied by reference TRBV5-4 and TRBJ2-7, is ETGVTQSPTHLIKTRGQQVTLRCSSQSGHNTVSWYQQALGQGPQFIFQYYREEENGRGNFPPRFSGLQFPNYSSELNVNALELDDSALYLCAVGGRGAYEQYFGPGTRLTVT.

This sequence joins TRBV7-2 and TRBJ1-4; a possible D gene is TRBD1 (6 bases). V lost 2 bases and J lost 4, with 14 bases in between. Looked up from germline, CDR1 is SGHTA and CDR2 is FQGNSA. The CDR3 is 16 residues long. The CDR3 region has the DNA TGTGCCAGCAGCTTATCTCCGGGACAAGTTAATGAAAAACTGTTTTTT. It specifies CASSLSPGQVNEKLFF.

This sequence joins TRBV7-9 and TRBJ2-5, with TRBD2 matching 8 bases. Losses at the gene ends were 5 bases for V and 4 bases for J; bases not matched to a gene: 9. The CDR3 length is 15 residues. The germline CDR1 and CDR2 sequences are SEHNR and FQNEAQ (reference sequence). CDR3 in DNA: TGTGCCAGCAGCCGTAGCGGGGTCGGAGGAGAGACCCAGTACTTC. This encodes CASSRSGVGGETQYF.

The rearrangement joins TRBV7-4 to TRBJ1-5, with 10 bases that match TRBD1. The CDR3 contains 15 residues. V lost 2 bases and J lost 5; bases outside the gene matches: 3. CDR1 is SGHVT and CDR2 is SQSDAQ in the germline V gene. The CDR3 DNA follows: TGTGCCAGCAGCTTAAGGGACAGGGGATATCAGCCCCAGCATTTT. It encodes CASSLRDRGYQPQHF.

The CDR3 loop is CASSPRQGLSEQYF. The CDR3 region has the DNA TGTGCCAGCAGTCCTAGACAGGGTTTATCCGAGCAGTACTTC. The V and J genes are TRBV2 and TRBJ2-7; 7 nucleotides align to TRBD1. Germline assignment: CDR1 SNHLY and CDR2 FYNNEI. V trimming: 5 bases; J trimming: 6 bases; junction bases outside the gene matches: 10. The CDR3 extends over 14 amino acids.

This clone was seen more than once but under ten times. The rearrangement uses TRBV28 and TRBJ1-4; TRBD1 agrees at 7 bases. Germline V gene sequence: CDR1 MDHEN, CDR2 SYDVKM. Trimming at V came to 5 bases and at J to 7 bases, leaving 10 bases not matched to a gene. The length of the CDR3 is 15 residues. The CDR3: CASSIYRGSVEKLFF. As DNA, the CDR3 is TGTGCCAGCAGTATATACAGGGGCTCGGTTGAAAAACTGTTTTTT.

The chain recombines TRBV3-1 (or the pseudogene TRBV3-2) with TRBJ1-4; 7 bases fit TRBD1. J lost 5 bases, V lost 5 bases, and 17 bases had no gene match. Germline assignment: CDR1 LGHDT and CDR2 YNNKEL (reference sequence). The CDR3 totals 18 residues. CDR3 sequence: CASSRGIVGQYANEKLFF. The CDR3 DNA follows: TGTGCCAGCAGCAGAGGTATTGTGGGACAGTATGCGAATGAAAAACTGTTTTTT.

V and J are TRBV10-3 and TRBJ1-2, with 9 bases fitting TRBD1. The CDR3 loop spans 15 amino acids. V shed 0 bases, J shed 7 bases, and the junction held 6 bases outside the gene matches. Per germline, CDR1 ENHRY and CDR2 SYGVKD. This CDR3 is CAISESKGQGFGYTF. Written as DNA, the CDR3 is TGTGCCATCAGTGAGTCGAAGGGACAGGGCTTTGGCTACACCTTC.

This rearrangement joins TRBV7-7 to TRBJ2-1; 9 bases are a match to TRBD2. The CDR3 length is 15 residues. V lost 2 bases and J lost 7; bases outside the gene matches: 6. CDR1 SSHAT and CDR2 FNYEAQ come from the germline V gene (reference sequence). Written as DNA, the CDR3 is TGTGCCAGCAGCTTACTGGCGGGGGGGCGGAATGAGCAGTTCTTC. Translated: CASSLLAGGRNEQFF.

The V and J genes are TRBV19 and TRBJ1-4; TRBD1 aligns across 7 bases. CDR1 and CDR2 (germline): LNHDA, SQIVND (reference sequence). The length of the CDR3 is 14 residues. Germline trimming cut 5 bases from V and 5 bases from J; bases unmatched to any gene: 5. The CDR3 bases are TGTGCCAGTAGTCCCTCGGACAGGAATGAAAAACTGTTTTTT. It codes for CASSPSDRNEKLFF. The complete variable domain, with remaining parts taken from reference TRBV19 and TRBJ1-4, reads DGGITQSPKYLFRKEGQNVTLSCEQNLNHDAMYWYRQDPGQGLRLIYYSQIVNDFQKGDIAEGYSVSREKKESFPLTVTSAQKNPTAFYLCASSPSDRNEKLFFGSGTQLSVL.

The V gene is TRBV28, the J gene TRBJ1-6; possible D gene TRBD1, 6 bases. CDR1 is MDHEN, CDR2 SYDVKM, per germline. CDR3 length equals 17 residues. The V gene lost 4 bases and the J gene lost 4 bases, with 17 bases spanning the gap. The CDR3 nucleotides are TGTGCCAGCAGTTCCCCGTCCCGACAGGTTTATAATTCACCCCTCCACTTT. Its translation is CASSSPSRQVYNSPLHF. Variable domain in full (rest from reference TRBV28 and TRBJ1-6): DVKVTQSSRYLVKRTGEKVFLECVQDMDHENMFWYRQDPGLGLRLIYFSYDVKMKEKGDIPEGYSVSREKKERFSLILESASTNQTSMYLCASSSPSRQVYNSPLHFGNGTRLTVT.

V usage is TRBV14 and J usage is TRBJ2-7; weak D call: TRBD2 (5 bases). CDR1 is SGHDN and CDR2 is FVKESK in the germline V gene. V lost 4 bases and J 3 bases, leaving 19 bases between the germline ends. The CDR3 has 16 residues. CDR3 coding DNA: TGTGCCAGCAGCCTCTCAACCGGGATTAAATTCTACGAGCAGTACTTC. Its translation: CASSLSTGIKFYEQYF. Full variable domain (rest looked up from reference TRBV14 and TRBJ2-7): EAGVTQFPSHSVIEKGQTVTLRCDPISGHDNLYWYRRVMGKEIKFLLHFVKESKQDESGMPNNRFLAERTGGTYSTLKVQPAELEDSGVYFCASSLSTGIKFYEQYFGPGTRLTVT.

The genes are TRBV6-5 and TRBJ1-6, with D perhaps TRBD1 (6 bases). Germline CDR1 MNHEY, CDR2 SVGAGI. Trimming took off 6 bases at V and 5 bases at J, with 14 bases between the two ends. The CDR3 is 15 residues long. CDR3 bases: TGTGCCAGCAGCCCACGGGGGGGCGATAATTCACCCCTCCACTTT. This codes for CASSPRGGDNSPLHF.

This clone was counted between two and nine times. Other DNA sequences in this specimen translate into the identical CDR3. The chain employs TRBV11-2 and TRBJ1-2; the match to TRBD1 covers 7 bases. The CDR3 totals 13 residues. Germline CDR1 SGHAT, CDR2 FQNNGV. V trimming: 1 base; J trimming: 6 bases; junction bases outside the gene matches: 2. CDR3: CASSLGTGDGYTF. CDR3 sequence (DNA): TGTGCCAGCAGCTTAGGAACAGGGGATGGCTACACCTTC.

The chain employs TRBV6-1 and TRBJ1-3, with D unclear. V was clipped by 2 bases and J by 8 bases, with 16 bases between them. This CDR3 has 15 amino acids. Germline V gene lookup returns CDR1 MNHNS and CDR2 SASEGT. The CDR3 protein is CASSELISHRDTIYF. CDR3 nucleotide sequence: TGTGCCAGCAGTGAATTGATTTCCCATCGGGACACCATATATTTT.

This clone was seen at least ten times. The V and J genes are TRBV4-2 and TRBJ2-2; 8 nucleotides align to TRBD2. The CDR3 length is 18 residues. Trimming removed 3 bases from V and 2 bases from J; junction bases left unmatched: 11. The germline V gene encodes CDR1 LGHNA and CDR2 YNFKEQ. The CDR3, as DNA: TGTGCCAGCAGCCACGATCTAGCGGGCGGAACCAACACCGGGGAGCTGTTTTTT. As protein: CASSHDLAGGTNTGELFF.

This chain connects TRBV7-9 to TRBJ2-7; D uncertain. Trimming cost V 5 bases and J 7 bases, with 12 bases left between them. Germline V gene sequence: CDR1 SEHNR, CDR2 FQNEAQ (reference sequence). The CDR3 runs to 12 residues. The CDR3 loop reads CASSPRSGEQYF. The CDR3 DNA reads TGTGCCAGCAGCCCCCGGAGTGGAGAGCAGTACTTC.

The CDR3 coding sequence is TGTGCCAGCAGACGTCCGGGACAGGGTTCCTCCTCTGGAAACACCATATATTTT. This sequence encodes CASRRPGQGSSSGNTIYF. The genes are TRBV11-2 and TRBJ1-3, with 9 bases that match TRBD1. V was clipped by 6 bases and J by 0 bases; unmatched bases: 12. CDR3 length equals 18 residues. Germline CDR1 SGHAT, CDR2 FQNNGV.

The gene calls are TRBV7-3 and TRBJ2-1; D call uncertain. V dropped 4 bases and J dropped 2 bases, with 15 bases sitting between them. The length of the CDR3 is 16 residues. The germline CDR1 and CDR2 sequences are SGHTA and FQGTGA. The CDR3 DNA sequence: TGTGCCAGCAGCTCCTCTGTGAGTCAGGCCTACAATGAGCAGTTCTTC. It yields the protein CASSSSVSQAYNEQFF.

DNA for the CDR3: TGTGCCAGCAGCCCCACCGGGACAGGGGTTTCACCCCTCCACTTT. This gives the protein CASSPTGTGVSPLHF. The rearrangement uses TRBV14 and TRBJ1-6; 10 bases agree with TRBD1. The germline V gene has CDR1 SGHDN and CDR2 FVKESK. J was trimmed by 9 bases and V by 4 bases; bases with no gene match: 6. The CDR3 extends over 15 amino acids.

The chain couples TRBV4-1 to TRBJ2-1, with 9 bases lining up with TRBD1. Per the germline V gene, CDR1 is MGHRA and CDR2 is YSYEKL. Unmatched junction bases numbered 9, after V lost 3 bases and J lost 6 bases. The CDR3 runs 16 residues. CDR3 sequence reads: CASSHPGQGRRNEQFF. CDR3 nucleotides: TGCGCCAGCAGCCACCCCGGACAGGGGCGTCGCAATGAGCAGTTCTTC.

J is TRBJ2-3 and V is TRBV7-4, with D maybe TRBD1 (6 bases). CDR1 is SGHVT, CDR2 SQSDAQ, per germline. Trimming removed 1 base from V and 5 bases from J, with 13 bases in between. The CDR3 loop spans 15 amino acids. The CDR3 reads CASSLDTGTRDTQYF. For the CDR3, the DNA is TGTGCCAGCAGCTTAGATACGGGGACAAGAGATACGCAGTATTTT.